A single sample is the source of the 7 T cell receptor beta chains below, sequenced in a study of blood T cell repertoires in COVID-19. The repertoire was sequenced with immunoSEQ multiplex PCR; TCRdb's copy has only in-frame clones and lacks some. Among about 110,000 clones listed, 76% were seen once. The sample was peripheral blood. These TCRs come from an elderly man with COVID-19, enrolled during active disease.

In this sample, this clone turned up a few times. CDR3 sequence reads: CASSDAGFPDNQPQHF. In DNA form, the CDR3 reads TGTGCCAGCAGTGATGCGGGCTTTCCCGATAATCAGCCCCAGCATTTT. V is TRBV2 and J is TRBJ1-5; D gene unclear. Germline V gene data show CDR1 as SNHLY and CDR2 as FYNNEI. V was trimmed by 3 bases and J by 4 bases, leaving 16 bases between them. This CDR3 is 16 amino acids long.

The chain employs TRBV12-3 or TRBV12-4 and TRBJ2-5; TRBD2 is a possible D gene (6 bases). The V and J ends lost 6 bases and 2 bases respectively, with 10 bases between them. This CDR3 has 13 amino acids. The CDR3 here is CASRSGWQETQYF. CDR3 sequence (DNA): TGTGCCAGCAGGAGCGGGTGGCAAGAGACCCAGTACTTC.

The chain is built from TRBV19 and TRBJ1-2; D may be TRBD1 (5 bases). The CDR3 has 15 amino acids. Germline CDR1 reads LNHDA; CDR2 reads SQIVND (reference sequence). V lost 8 bases and J lost 0, with 16 bases in between. CDR3 in DNA: TGTGCCAGTTCAGACCTCAGGGCCTCTAACTATGGCTACACCTTC. Protein sequence: CASSDLRASNYGYTF.

The J gene is TRBJ2-2, the V gene TRBV12-3 or TRBV12-4; 12 positions match TRBD2. V lost 7 bases and J lost 8; bases outside the gene matches: 2. CDR3 length equals 13 residues. The CDR3 coding sequence is TGTGCCAGCACCCTAGCGGGAGGGGGGGAGCTGTTTTTT. Its protein product is CASTLAGGGELFF.

This chain connects TRBV5-1 to TRBJ1-3; D gene ambiguous. V lost 0 bases and J 0 bases, leaving 10 bases between the germline ends. Per germline, CDR1 SGHRS and CDR2 YFSETQ. This CDR3 comprises 16 residues. Written as DNA, the CDR3 is TGCGCCAGCAGCTTGGAACCTCACTACTCTGGAAACACCATATATTTT. It codes for CASSLEPHYSGNTIYF.

The chain employs TRBV28 and TRBJ2-7; 7 nucleotides line up with TRBD1. With 7 bases clipped from V and 2 bases from J, the junction kept 5 bases outside the gene matches. This CDR3 contains 13 residues. Germline assignment: CDR1 MDHEN and CDR2 SYDVKM. The CDR3 loop reads CASTWDSTYEQYF. The CDR3, as DNA: TGTGCCAGCACCTGGGACAGTACCTACGAGCAGTACTTC.

V is TRBV10-3 and J is TRBJ2-3, with a tentative D call TRBD1 (6 bases). V shed 2 bases and J shed 5 bases, with 11 bases lying between them. The CDR3 length is 14 residues. The germline V gene has CDR1 ENHRY and CDR2 SYGVKD. The CDR3 coding sequence is TGTGCCATCAGTGAGACAGGGAAAGGAGATACGCAGTATTTT. This translates into CAISETGKGDTQYF.